Below are 22 T cell receptor beta chains sequenced from a single sample in a study of T cell clonality in common variable immunodeficiency. TCRdb keeps only in-frame clones here, not all; method: immunoSEQ multiplex PCR. This sample comprises 35,000 to 45,000 clones, none seen once only. The sequenced sample was peripheral blood mononuclear cells. These receptors were obtained from a person aged 18 to 70 in good health.

The CDR3 reads CASSWAGGSTDTQYF. CDR3 bases read: TGTGCCAGCAGCTGGGCGGGAGGGAGCACAGATACG. The chain links TRBV7-9 to TRBJ2-3; 9 bases are shared with TRBD2. Read coverage stops 3 residues before the CDR3 terminus; the germline J gene supplies the remainder. This CDR3 is 15 amino acids long. J was trimmed by 0 bases and V by 4 bases; bases with no gene match: 2. The germline CDR1 and CDR2 sequences are SEHNR and FQNEAQ (reference sequence). Using reference TRBV7-9 and TRBJ2-3 for the parts outside the CDR3, the full variable domain is DTGVSQNPRHKITKRGQNVTFRCDPISEHNRLYWYRQTLGQGPEFLTYFQNEAQLEKSRLLSDRFSAERPKGSFSTLEIQRTEQGDSAMYLCASSWAGGSTDTQYFGPGTRLTVL.

There are many counts of this clone. The observed sequence ends 3 residues before the CDR3 terminus, with the missing tail filled in from the germline J gene. The rearrangement links TRBV28 to TRBJ2-5; TRBD1 matches at 8 bases. Trimming cost V 7 bases and J 7 bases; bases outside gene matches: 23. The V gene's germline CDR1 is MDHEN and CDR2 SYDVKM. The CDR3 contains 18 residues. The CDR3 DNA, read in part, is TGTGCCAGCAAATATTCATTTACCGGGACAGGCATCTTTCCGACC. Protein sequence: CASKYSFTGTGIFPT. The whole CDR3 reads CASKYSFTGTGIFPTQYF.

On this clone itself: The CDR3 end lies 3 residues beyond the end of the read and is filled in from the germline J gene. The chain recombines TRBV10-2 with TRBJ1-1; TRBD1 agrees at 7 bases. The CDR3 is 15 amino acids. V dropped 1 base and J dropped 6; count of bases not matched to a gene: 8. Germline loops: CDR1 WSHSY, CDR2 SAAADI. The DNA read from the CDR3 is TGCGCCAGCAGTGAGTTCGACAGGGTCAACGCTGAA. It yields the protein CASSEFDRVNAE. In full, the CDR3 is CASSEFDRVNAEAFF.

In its sample, this clone was seen many times. The read stops 3 residues short of the end of the CDR3; the missing end is completed from the germline J gene. This chain uses TRBV6-4 with TRBJ2-1; D uncertain. V shed 3 bases and J shed 5 bases, with 8 bases lying between them. This CDR3 region has 13 residues. Looked up from germline, CDR1 is MRHNA and CDR2 is SNTAGT. The CDR3 here is CASSEKPNNEQFF. Incomplete CDR3 DNA: TGTGCCAGCAGTGAAAAACCTAACAATGAG.

This clone was detected ten times or more. Coverage ceases 3 residues before the CDR3 finishes, and the germline J gene fills in the end. The V and J genes are TRBV19 and TRBJ2-1; TRBD1 matches 8 bases. J was trimmed by 3 bases and V by 1 base; bases with no gene match: 2. The CDR3 spans 15 residues. Germline V gene lookup returns CDR1 LNHDA and CDR2 SQIVND (reference sequence). This CDR3 reads CASSIADRVYNEQFF. CDR3 DNA (partial): TGTGCCAGTAGTATAGCGGACAGGGTCTACAATGAG.

Comments on this clone: One end of the junction does not line up with germline, which may come from a read error. The CDR3 end is not reached by the read, which stops 3 residues before it; the germline J gene fills it in. This rearrangement joins TRBV13 to TRBJ2-7; D is unclear. Germline CDR1 reads PRHDT; CDR2 reads FYEKMQ (reference sequence). The CDR3 is made up of 14 amino acids. The CDR3 reads CASSLGKPRDEQYF. CDR3 DNA (partial): TGTGCCAGCAGCCTAGGAAAACCAAGGGACGAG.

This clone came up a few times. The read ends 3 residues before the CDR3 terminus; that terminus is restored from the germline J gene. The chain employs TRBV30 and TRBJ2-7, with TRBD1 matching 9 bases. Germline lookup yields CDR1 GTSNPN and CDR2 SVGIG (reference sequence). Trimming removed 5 bases from V and 1 base from J; junction bases left unmatched: 3. The CDR3 length is 13 residues. The sequenced CDR3 bases are TGTGCCTGGGGGACAGGGTCATCCTACGAG. This sequence encodes CAWGTGSSYE. The full-length CDR3 reads as CAWGTGSSYEQYF.

This clone was found many times. The read terminates 3 residues ahead of where the CDR3 ends, so the germline J gene completes it. The V and J genes are TRBV29-1 and TRBJ2-7, with 7 bases lining up with TRBD1. The CDR3 has 13 residues. Per germline, CDR1 SQVTM and CDR2 ANQGSEA. The trim removed 4 bases at V and 3 bases at J, leaving 6 bases unmatched. Here the CDR3 reads CSVVITGDYEQYF. The covered CDR3 bases are TGCAGCGTTGTAATTACAGGGGACTACGAG.

This clone was recorded at least ten times. The CDR3 end falls 3 residues outside the read, so it is completed with the germline J gene. The V and J genes are TRBV30 and TRBJ2-2, with TRBD1 matching 8 bases. The V gene end was trimmed by 5 bases and the J gene end by 5 bases; junction bases not matched to a gene: 4. Per germline, CDR1 GTSNPN and CDR2 SVGIG (reference sequence). This CDR3 spans 13 amino acids. CDR3 loop: CAWATGGTGELFF. The CDR3 DNA, read in part, is TGTGCCTGGGCTACAGGGGGTACCGGGGAG.

Many counts were recorded for this clone. Read data end 3 residues before the CDR3 end; the end is taken from the germline J gene. J is TRBJ2-7 and V is TRBV6-2 or TRBV6-3; tentative D call: TRBD1 (5 bases). Germline-derived CDR1 and CDR2 are MNHEY and SVGEGT. V was trimmed by 0 bases and J by 2 bases, leaving 14 bases between them. CDR3 length: 16 residues. The CDR3 is CASSYSRTSSPYEQYF. CDR3 DNA, as far as it was read: TGTGCCAGCAGTTACTCAAGGACAAGCTCTCCCTACGAG.

The covered CDR3 bases are TGTGCCAGCTCACCCCCGGGACAGGGGGGGACG. Protein sequence: CASSPPGQGGT. The entire CDR3 is CASSPPGQGGTQYF. The chain is built from TRBV18 and TRBJ2-3, with 11 bases aligning to TRBD1. The CDR3 extends 3 residues past the end of the read, so its final part is completed from the germline J gene. Germline assignment: CDR1 KGHSH and CDR2 LQKENI. The CDR3 has 14 residues.

In this sample, this clone turned up many times. Read coverage stops 3 residues before the CDR3 terminus; the germline J gene supplies the remainder. The rearrangement uses TRBV12-3 or TRBV12-4 and TRBJ1-2; tentative D call: TRBD1 (6 bases). Deletions cut 4 bases from V and 7 bases from J, with 13 bases between. This CDR3 has 13 residues. The CDR3 loop reads CASSYTRGGGYTF. The sequenced CDR3 bases are TGTGCCAGCAGTTACACGAGGGGGGGTGGC.

Comment on this clone: The read ends 3 residues before the CDR3 terminus; that terminus is restored from the germline J gene. The genes are TRBV18 and TRBJ2-7; TRBD2 aligns across 11 bases. Germline V gene data show CDR1 as KGHSH and CDR2 as LQKENI. This CDR3 has 17 residues. V lost 0 bases to trimming and J lost 3 bases; unmatched junction nucleotides: 7. The CDR3 DNA, read in part, is TGTGCCAGCTCACCACCCCCTAGCGGGAGGCCTAACTACGAG. Encoded protein: CASSPPPSGRPNYE. The entire CDR3 protein is CASSPPPSGRPNYEQYF. Looking up the rest from reference TRBV18 and TRBJ2-7 gives the full variable domain: NAGVMQNPRHLVRRRGQEARLRCSPMKGHSHVYWYRQLPEEGLKFMVYLQKENIIDESGMPKERFSAEFPKEGPSILRIQQVVRGDSAAYFCASSPPPSGRPNYEQYFGPGTRLTVT.

This clone was counted at least ten times. The CDR3 extends 3 residues past the end of the read, so its final part is completed from the germline J gene. The gene calls are TRBV7-6 and TRBJ2-2, with D possibly being TRBD2 (5 bases). This CDR3 spans 17 amino acids. Per the germline V gene, CDR1 is SGHVS and CDR2 is FNYEAQ. Deletions cut 3 bases from V and 4 bases from J, with 18 bases between. The DNA read from the CDR3 is TGTGCCAGCAGCTTGGGTCGACTACCTTTTTTCACCGGGGAG. It codes for CASSLGRLPFFTGE. The whole CDR3 reads CASSLGRLPFFTGELFF.

This clone was picked up many times. The CDR3 is cut off 3 residues early in the read; its end comes from the germline J gene. The J gene is TRBJ1-2, the V gene TRBV19; possible D gene TRBD1, 6 bases. The CDR3 spans 13 residues. Trimming pared 9 bases from V and 3 bases from J, leaving 14 bases between. Germline V gene sequence: CDR1 LNHDA, CDR2 SQIVND (reference sequence). This chain's CDR3 is CASRNNRDYGYTF. The CDR3 DNA, read in part, is TGTGCCAGCAGAAATAACAGGGACTATGGC.

As regards this clone: Coverage ceases 3 residues before the CDR3 finishes, and the germline J gene fills in the end. The chain is built from TRBV29-1 and TRBJ2-1, with TRBD1 matching over 11 bases. The germline CDR1 and CDR2 sequences are SQVTM and ANQGSEA. The J segment lost 5 bases and the V segment lost 3 bases, leaving 6 bases of the junction unmatched. This CDR3 comprises 15 residues. The CDR3 is CSVEWTGGVNNEQFF. The sequenced part of the CDR3 DNA is TGCAGCGTTGAGTGGACAGGGGGCGTCAACAATGAG.

This clone came up many times. The CDR3 goes on 3 residues after the read ends, and that part is filled in from the germline J gene. This rearrangement joins TRBV5-1 to TRBJ2-2, with unresolved D. The germline gives CDR1 SGHRS, CDR2 YFSETQ. The CDR3 extends over 16 amino acids. Trimming took 0 bases from V and 1 from J, leaving 10 bases between them. Partial CDR3 DNA: TGCGCCAGCAGCTTGGAAGTAGCCGAGAACACCGGGGAG. This translates into CASSLEVAENTGE. The whole CDR3 region reads CASSLEVAENTGELFF.

This clone was counted at least ten times. The read ends 3 residues shy of where the CDR3 ends; the end is completed using the germline J gene. V usage is TRBV2 and J usage is TRBJ2-1, with 7 bases lining up with TRBD2. V lost 7 bases and J lost 0; bases outside the gene matches: 3. Germline V lookup: CDR1 SNHLY, CDR2 FYNNEI. The CDR3 length is 14 residues. The CDR3 is CASTWGGSYNEQFF. The sequenced CDR3 bases are TGTGCCAGCACGTGGGGGGGCTCCTACAATGAG.

This clone was found many times. Coverage ceases 3 residues before the CDR3 finishes, and the germline J gene fills in the end. This rearrangement joins TRBV30 to TRBJ1-1; perhaps TRBD1 as D (5 bases). The ends were cut back, 2 bases at V and 5 bases at J, with 15 bases in the middle. Germline V lookup: CDR1 GTSNPN, CDR2 SVGIG (reference sequence). CDR3 length: 14 residues. The chain's CDR3 is CAWSPLRGRTEAFF. The sequenced CDR3 bases are TGTGCCTGGAGTCCCTTGAGGGGTCGGACTGAA.

This clone was seen at least ten times. The read finishes 3 residues shy of the CDR3 end, and the germline J gene is used to complete it. This sequence joins TRBV5-1 and TRBJ2-2; tentatively, D is TRBD1 (5 bases). The CDR3 has 15 residues. Germline CDR1 and CDR2: SGHRS and YFSETQ. This CDR3 is CASSLGPSGANVLFF. The DNA read from the CDR3 is TGCGCCAGCAGCTTGGGTCCCTCTGGGGCCAACGTG.

As concerns this clone: The sequence runs out 3 residues before the end of the CDR3; the remainder is reconstructed from the germline J gene. The chain combines TRBV5-3 with TRBJ2-7, with 7 bases aligning to TRBD2. TRBV5-3 is flagged as an ORF with uncertain function. The CDR3 runs 14 residues. V shed 1 base, J shed 5 bases, and the junction held 6 bases outside the gene matches. This chain's CDR3 is CARSLSRDYNEQYF. The sequenced CDR3 bases are TGTGCCAGAAGCTTGTCCCGGGACTACAACGAG.

In this sample, this clone turned up many times. The CDR3 extends 3 residues past the end of the read, so its final part is completed from the germline J gene. This chain uses TRBV30 with TRBJ2-7; 7 bases agree with TRBD1. V lost 4 bases to trimming and J lost 2 bases; unmatched junction nucleotides: 8. Germline-derived CDR1 and CDR2 are GTSNPN and SVGIG (reference sequence). This CDR3 region has 14 residues. The CDR3 reads CAWTTGTATYEQYF. CDR3 DNA, as far as it was read: TGTGCCTGGACCACCGGGACAGCCACCTACGAG.